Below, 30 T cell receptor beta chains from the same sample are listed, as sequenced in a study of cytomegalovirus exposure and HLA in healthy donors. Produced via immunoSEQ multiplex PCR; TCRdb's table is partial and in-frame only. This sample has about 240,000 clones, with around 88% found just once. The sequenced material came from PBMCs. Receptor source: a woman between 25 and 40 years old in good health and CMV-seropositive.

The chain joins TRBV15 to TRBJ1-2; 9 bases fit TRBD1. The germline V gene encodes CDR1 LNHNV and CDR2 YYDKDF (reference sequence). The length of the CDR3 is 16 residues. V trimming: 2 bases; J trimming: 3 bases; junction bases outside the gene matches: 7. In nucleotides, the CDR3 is TGTGCCACCAGCAGAACCACAGGGGGCACTTACTATGGCTACACCTTC. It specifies CATSRTTGGTYYGYTF.

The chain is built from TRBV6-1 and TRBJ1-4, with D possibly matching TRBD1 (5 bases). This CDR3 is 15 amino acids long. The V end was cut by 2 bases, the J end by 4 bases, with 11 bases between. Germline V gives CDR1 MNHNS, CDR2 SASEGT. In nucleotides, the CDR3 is TGTGCCAGCAGTGAATCGCAGGGCAGTAATGAAAAACTGTTTTTT. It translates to CASSESQGSNEKLFF.

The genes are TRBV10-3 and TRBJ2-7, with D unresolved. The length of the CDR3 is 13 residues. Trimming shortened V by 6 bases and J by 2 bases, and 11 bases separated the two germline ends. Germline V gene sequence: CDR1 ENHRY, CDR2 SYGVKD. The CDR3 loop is CAISERSTYEQYF. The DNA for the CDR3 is TGTGCCATCAGCGAACGGTCCACCTACGAGCAGTACTTC.

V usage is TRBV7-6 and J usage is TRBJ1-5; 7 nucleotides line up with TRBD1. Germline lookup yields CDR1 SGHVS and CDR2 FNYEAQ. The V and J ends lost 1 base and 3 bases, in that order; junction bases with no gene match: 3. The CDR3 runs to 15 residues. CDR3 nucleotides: TGTGCCAGCAGCTTAGGACAGGGCCTCAATCAGCCCCAGCATTTT. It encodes CASSLGQGLNQPQHF.

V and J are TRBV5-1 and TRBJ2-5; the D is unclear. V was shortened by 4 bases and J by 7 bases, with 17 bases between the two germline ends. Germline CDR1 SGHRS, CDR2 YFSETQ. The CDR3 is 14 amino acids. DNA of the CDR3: TGCGCCAGCAGCCCACCTGCGGTGGATGGGACCCAGTACTTC. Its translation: CASSPPAVDGTQYF.

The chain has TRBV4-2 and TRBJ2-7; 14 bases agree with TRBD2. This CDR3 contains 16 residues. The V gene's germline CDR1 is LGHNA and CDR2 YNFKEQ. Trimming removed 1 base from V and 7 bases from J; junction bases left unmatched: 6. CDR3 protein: CASSQGGLAGGQEQYF. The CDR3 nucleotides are TGTGCCAGCAGCCAAGGAGGACTAGCGGGAGGTCAGGAGCAGTACTTC.

CDR3 in amino acids: CASSSGLVARTDTQYF. The CDR3 nucleotides read TGTGCCAGCAGCTCTGGACTAGTGGCCCGCACAGATACGCAGTATTTT. The rearrangement links TRBV5-4 to TRBJ2-3; TRBD2 aligns across 7 bases. The CDR3 has 16 amino acids. Per the germline V gene, CDR1 is SGHNT and CDR2 is YYREEE (reference sequence). V lost 3 bases to trimming and J lost 1 base; unmatched junction nucleotides: 8.

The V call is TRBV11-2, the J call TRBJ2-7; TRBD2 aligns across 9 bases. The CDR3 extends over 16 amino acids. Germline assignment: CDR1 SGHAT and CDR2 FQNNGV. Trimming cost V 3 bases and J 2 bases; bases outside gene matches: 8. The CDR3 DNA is TGTGCCAGCAGCTTGGATAGCGGGAGTTCTCCCTACGAGCAGTACTTC. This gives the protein CASSLDSGSSPYEQYF. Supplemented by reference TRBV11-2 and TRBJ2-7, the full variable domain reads EAGVAQSPRYKIIEKRQSVAFWCNPISGHATLYWYQQILGQGPKLLIQFQNNGVVDDSQLPKDRFSAERLKGVDSTLKIQPAKLEDSAVYLCASSLDSGSSPYEQYFGPGTRLTVT.

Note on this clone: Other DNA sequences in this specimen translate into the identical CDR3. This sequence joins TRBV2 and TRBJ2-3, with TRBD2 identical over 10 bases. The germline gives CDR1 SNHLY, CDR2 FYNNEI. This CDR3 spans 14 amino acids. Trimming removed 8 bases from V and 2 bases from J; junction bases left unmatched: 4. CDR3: CASGLAGVTDTQYF. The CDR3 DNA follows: TGTGCCAGCGGGCTAGCGGGAGTCACAGATACGCAGTATTTT.

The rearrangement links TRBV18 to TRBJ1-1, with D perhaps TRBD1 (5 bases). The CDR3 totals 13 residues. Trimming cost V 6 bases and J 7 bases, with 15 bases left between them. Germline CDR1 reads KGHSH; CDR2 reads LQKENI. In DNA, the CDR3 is TGTGCCAGCTCTATACAGGCGAACCTTGAAGCTTTCTTT. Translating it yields CASSIQANLEAFF.

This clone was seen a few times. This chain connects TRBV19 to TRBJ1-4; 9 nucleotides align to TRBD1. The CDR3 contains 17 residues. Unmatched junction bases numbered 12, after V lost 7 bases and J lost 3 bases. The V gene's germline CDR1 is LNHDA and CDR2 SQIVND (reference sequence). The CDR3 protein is CASKIIDRGASNEKLFF. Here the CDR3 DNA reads TGTGCCAGTAAAATCATCGACAGGGGGGCGTCTAATGAAAAACTGTTTTTT.

CDR3 coding DNA: TGTGCCAGTGCCCGCGGGGATCATGAGTTCTTC. Translation gives CASARGDHEFF. The J gene is TRBJ2-1, the V gene TRBV6-6, with D maybe TRBD2 (6 bases). The V gene lost 9 bases and the J gene lost 14 bases, with 17 bases spanning the gap. This CDR3 has 11 amino acids. The germline gives CDR1 MNHNY, CDR2 SVGAGI (reference sequence).

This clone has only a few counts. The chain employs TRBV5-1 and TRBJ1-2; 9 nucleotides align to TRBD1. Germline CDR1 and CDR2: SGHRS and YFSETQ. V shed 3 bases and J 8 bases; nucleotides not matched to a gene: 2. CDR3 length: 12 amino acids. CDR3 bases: TGCGCCAGCAGCTGGGGACAGGGAGGCTACACCTTC. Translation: CASSWGQGGYTF.

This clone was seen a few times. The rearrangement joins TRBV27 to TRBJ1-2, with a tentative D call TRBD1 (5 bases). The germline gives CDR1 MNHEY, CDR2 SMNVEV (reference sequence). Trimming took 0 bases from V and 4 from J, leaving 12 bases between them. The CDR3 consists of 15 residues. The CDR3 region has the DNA TGTGCCAGCAGTTTATCCTTAGGGGAGGTCTATGGCTACACCTTC. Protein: CASSLSLGEVYGYTF.

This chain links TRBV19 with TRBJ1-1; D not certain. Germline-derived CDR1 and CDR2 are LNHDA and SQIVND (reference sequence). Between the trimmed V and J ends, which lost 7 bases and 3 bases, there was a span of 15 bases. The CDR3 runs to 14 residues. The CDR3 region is CASTVGRADTEAFF. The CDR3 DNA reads TGTGCCAGTACTGTGGGGAGGGCGGACACTGAAGCTTTCTTT.

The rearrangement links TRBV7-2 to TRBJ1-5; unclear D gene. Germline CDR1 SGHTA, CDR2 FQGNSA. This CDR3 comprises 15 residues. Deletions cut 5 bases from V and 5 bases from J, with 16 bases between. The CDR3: CASSESGVIYQPQHF. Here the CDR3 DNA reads TGTGCCAGCAGCGAAAGCGGGGTGATTTATCAGCCCCAGCATTTT.

The CDR3 spells CASSLLLDGGEGTQYF. As DNA, the CDR3 is TGTGCCAGCAGCTTACTTCTGGATGGGGGCGAGGGAACGCAGTATTTT. The gene calls are TRBV7-8 and TRBJ2-3; D possibly corresponds to TRBD1 (6 bases). Germline assignment: CDR1 SGHVS and CDR2 FQNEAQ. The germline V and J ends were trimmed by 2 bases and 9 bases, with 21 bases remaining between them. The CDR3 is made up of 16 amino acids.

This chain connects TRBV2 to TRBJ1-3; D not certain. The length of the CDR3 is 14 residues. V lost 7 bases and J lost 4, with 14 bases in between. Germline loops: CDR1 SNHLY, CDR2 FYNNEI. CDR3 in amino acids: CASTTYPRGNTIYF. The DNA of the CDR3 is TGTGCCAGCACCACTTACCCACGGGGAAACACCATATATTTT.

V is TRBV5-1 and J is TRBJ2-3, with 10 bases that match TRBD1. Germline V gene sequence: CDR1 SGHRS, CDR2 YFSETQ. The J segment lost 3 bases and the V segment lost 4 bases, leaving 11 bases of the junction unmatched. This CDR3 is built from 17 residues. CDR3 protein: CASSVTTGGIGTDTQYF. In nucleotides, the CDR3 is TGCGCCAGCAGCGTGACGACAGGGGGCATAGGAACAGATACGCAGTATTTT. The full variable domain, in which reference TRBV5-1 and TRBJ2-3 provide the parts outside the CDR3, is KAGVTQTPRYLIKTRGQQVTLSCSPISGHRSVSWYQQTPGQGLQFLFEYFSETQRNKGNFPGRFSGRQFSNSRSEMNVSTLELGDSALYLCASSVTTGGIGTDTQYFGPGTRLTVL.

CDR3 sequence: CASSYKGGNYEQYF. CDR3 DNA sequence: TGTGCCAGCAGCTACAAAGGGGGTAACTACGAGCAGTACTTC. The chain joins TRBV5-4 to TRBJ2-7; perhaps TRBD1 as D (6 bases). CDR1 is SGHNT and CDR2 is YYREEE in the germline V gene (reference sequence). This CDR3 spans 14 amino acids. Deletions cut 3 bases from V and 3 bases from J, with 13 bases between.

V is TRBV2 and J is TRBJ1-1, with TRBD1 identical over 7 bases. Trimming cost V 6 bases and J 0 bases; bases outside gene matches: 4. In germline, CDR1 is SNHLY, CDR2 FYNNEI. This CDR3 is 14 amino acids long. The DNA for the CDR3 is TGTGCCAGCAGGGGACAGTCAATGAACACTGAAGCTTTCTTT. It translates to CASRGQSMNTEAFF.

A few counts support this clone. The chain's CDR3 is CASSEIRRAFF. CDR3 coding DNA: TGTGCCAGCAGTGAAATAAGGCGGGCTTTCTTT. The chain links TRBV2 to TRBJ1-1, with D uncertain. Germline V CDR1 and CDR2: SNHLY, FYNNEI. The CDR3 is 11 residues long. V gave up 2 bases and J gave up 11 bases, with 9 bases separating them.

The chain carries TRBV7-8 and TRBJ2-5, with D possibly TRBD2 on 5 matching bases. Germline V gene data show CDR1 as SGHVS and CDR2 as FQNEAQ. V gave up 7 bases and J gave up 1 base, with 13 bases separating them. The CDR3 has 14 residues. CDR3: CASTRTPGQETQYF. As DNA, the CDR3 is TGTGCCAGCACGCGGACTCCCGGCCAAGAGACCCAGTACTTC.

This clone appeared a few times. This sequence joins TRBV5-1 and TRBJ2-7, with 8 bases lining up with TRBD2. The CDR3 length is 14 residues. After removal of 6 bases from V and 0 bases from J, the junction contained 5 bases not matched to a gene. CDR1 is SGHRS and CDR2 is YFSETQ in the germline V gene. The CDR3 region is CASTKREFSYEQYF. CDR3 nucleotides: TGCGCCAGCACCAAGCGGGAGTTCTCCTACGAGCAGTACTTC.

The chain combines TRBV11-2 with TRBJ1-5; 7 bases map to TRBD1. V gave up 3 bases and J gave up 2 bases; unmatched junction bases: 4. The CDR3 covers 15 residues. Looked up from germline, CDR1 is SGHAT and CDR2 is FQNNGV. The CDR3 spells CASSLVGTGNQPQHF. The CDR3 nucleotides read TGTGCCAGCAGCTTGGTGGGGACAGGCAATCAGCCCCAGCATTTT. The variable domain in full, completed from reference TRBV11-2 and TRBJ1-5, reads EAGVAQSPRYKIIEKRQSVAFWCNPISGHATLYWYQQILGQGPKLLIQFQNNGVVDDSQLPKDRFSAERLKGVDSTLKIQPAKLEDSAVYLCASSLVGTGNQPQHFGDGTRLSIL.

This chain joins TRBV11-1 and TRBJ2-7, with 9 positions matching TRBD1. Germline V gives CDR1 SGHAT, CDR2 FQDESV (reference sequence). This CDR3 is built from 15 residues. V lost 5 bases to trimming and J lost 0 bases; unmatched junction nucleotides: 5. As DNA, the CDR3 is TGTGCCAGCAGCAGGGACAGGGTGACCTCCTACGAGCAGTACTTC. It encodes CASSRDRVTSYEQYF.

The CDR3 DNA reads TGTGCCAGTAGTTTAACCCATATCTGGGGGCTGGGCTCCTACAATGAGCAGTTCTTC. Encoded protein: CASSLTHIWGLGSYNEQFF. The gene calls are TRBV19 and TRBJ2-1, with a possible D match to TRBD1 (6 bases). CDR3 length equals 19 residues. Germline V gene lookup returns CDR1 LNHDA and CDR2 SQIVND (reference sequence). Trimming cost V 5 bases and J 0 bases, with 23 bases left between them. The variable domain in full, completed from reference TRBV19 and TRBJ2-1, reads DGGITQSPKYLFRKEGQNVTLSCEQNLNHDAMYWYRQDPGQGLRLIYYSQIVNDFQKGDIAEGYSVSREKKESFPLTVTSAQKNPTAFYLCASSLTHIWGLGSYNEQFFGPGTRLTVL.

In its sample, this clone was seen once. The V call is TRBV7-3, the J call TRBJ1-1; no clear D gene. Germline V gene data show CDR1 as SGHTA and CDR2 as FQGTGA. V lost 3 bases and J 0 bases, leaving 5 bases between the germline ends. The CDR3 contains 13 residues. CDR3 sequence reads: CASSFQMNTEAFF. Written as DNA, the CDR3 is TGTGCCAGCAGCTTTCAAATGAACACTGAAGCTTTCTTT.

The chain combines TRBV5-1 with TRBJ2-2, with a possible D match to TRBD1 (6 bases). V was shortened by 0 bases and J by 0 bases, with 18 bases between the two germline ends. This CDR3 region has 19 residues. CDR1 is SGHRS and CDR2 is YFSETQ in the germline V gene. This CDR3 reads CASSLVPPQGYANTGELFF. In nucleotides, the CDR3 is TGCGCCAGCAGCTTGGTACCCCCACAGGGTTATGCGAACACCGGGGAGCTGTTTTTT.

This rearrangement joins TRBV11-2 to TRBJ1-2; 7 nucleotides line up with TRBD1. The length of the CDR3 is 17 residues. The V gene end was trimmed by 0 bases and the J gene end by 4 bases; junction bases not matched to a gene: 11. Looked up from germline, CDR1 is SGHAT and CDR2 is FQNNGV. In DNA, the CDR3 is TGTGCCAGCAGCTTAGATATTGTGGACAGGTTAGGCTATGGCTACACCTTC. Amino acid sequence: CASSLDIVDRLGYGYTF.